These 14 T cell receptor beta chains were all obtained from the same sample, sequenced in a study of T-cell memory formation after mild COVID-19. TCRdb analysed the 5' RACE reads with MiXCR anew, one entry per CDR3 protein. In the table there are fewer than 250,000 distinct CDR3 sequences, roughly 14% of which are singletons. Sequencing was performed on PBMCs or a T cell subset sorted from them (not recorded which). The receptors were gathered from an adult woman who had mild COVID-19 (a few samples of this study predate the infection). Cell type and time point are not known.

The gene calls are TRBV11-2 and TRBJ2-3, with D unresolved. With 1 base removed from V and 0 bases from J, the gap between germline ends came to 11 bases. CDR1 and CDR2 (germline): SGHAT, FQNNGV. The CDR3 totals 16 residues. The CDR3 DNA is TGTGCCAGCAGCTTAGTAGATAGAGGCAGCACAGATACGCAGTATTTT. Encoded protein: CASSLVDRGSTDTQYF.

DNA of the CDR3: TGTGCCACCAGTGATCGAACTAGCACAGATACGCAGTATTTT. Encoded protein: CATSDRTSTDTQYF. The chain is built from TRBV24-1 and TRBJ2-3; D unclear. Looked up from germline, CDR1 is KGHDR and CDR2 is SFDVKD. The V and J ends lost 3 bases and 0 bases respectively, with 6 bases between them. This CDR3 spans 14 amino acids.

This clonotype occurred a few times. The V gene is TRBV5-1, the J gene TRBJ1-3; D not resolved. Trimming removed 4 bases from V and 4 bases from J, with 18 bases in between. CDR3 size: 16 residues. The germline V gene encodes CDR1 SGHRS and CDR2 YFSETQ. CDR3 sequence (DNA): TGCGCCAGCAGCGGGCCCGGAGAAGTATCAGGAAACACCATATATTTT. It is translated as CASSGPGEVSGNTIYF. The variable domain in full, completed from reference TRBV5-1 and TRBJ1-3, reads KAGVTQTPRYLIKTRGQQVTLSCSPISGHRSVSWYQQTPGQGLQFLFEYFSETQRNKGNFPGRFSGRQFSNSRSEMNVSTLELGDSALYLCASSGPGEVSGNTIYFGEGSWLTVV.

In its sample, this clonotype was seen many times. This chain joins TRBV5-1 and TRBJ2-1, with a possible D match to TRBD2 (6 bases). The V and J ends lost 0 bases and 3 bases respectively, with 10 bases between them. CDR3 size: 15 residues. Germline CDR1 SGHRS, CDR2 YFSETQ. The CDR3 sequence is CASSLAGRGYNEQFF. The CDR3 DNA reads as TGCGCCAGCAGCTTGGCCGGGCGGGGCTACAATGAGCAGTTCTTC.

The chain uses TRBV20-1 and TRBJ2-1; D gene uncertain. The V end lost 2 bases, the J end lost 9 bases, and 11 bases lay between the germline ends. The V gene's germline CDR1 is DFQATT and CDR2 SNEGSKA (reference sequence). CDR3 length: 12 amino acids. This CDR3 reads CSARKGRSEQFF. In DNA form, the CDR3 reads TGCAGTGCTAGAAAGGGTCGCTCTGAGCAGTTCTTC.

The chain has TRBV4-2 and TRBJ2-3; 11 bases map to TRBD2. Germline loops: CDR1 LGHNA, CDR2 YNFKEQ. Unmatched junction bases numbered 2, after V lost 3 bases and J lost 0 bases. CDR3 size: 16 residues. CDR3: CASSQGLAASTDTQYF. Here the CDR3 DNA reads TGTGCCAGCAGCCAGGGACTAGCGGCTAGCACAGATACGCAGTATTTT.

The V and J genes are TRBV7-9 and TRBJ1-4; 8 nucleotides align to TRBD1. V was clipped by 6 bases and J by 6 bases; unmatched bases: 9. Germline assignment: CDR1 SEHNR and CDR2 FQNEAQ (reference sequence). CDR3 length: 15 amino acids. The CDR3 loop is CASRPYRGADEKLFF. The DNA of the CDR3 is TGTGCCAGCAGACCGTACAGGGGGGCGGATGAAAAACTGTTTTTT.

The rearrangement links TRBV18 to TRBJ1-3; D is undetermined. Germline V gene data show CDR1 as KGHSH and CDR2 as LQKENI. Deletions cut 3 bases from V and 3 bases from J, with 6 bases between. CDR3 length: 13 amino acids. As DNA, the CDR3 is TGTGCCAGCTCACCGAATGATGGAAACACCATATATTTT. Its protein product is CASSPNDGNTIYF.

This clonotype was counted between two and nine times. The chain couples TRBV29-1 to TRBJ2-7; D unclear. Looked up from germline, CDR1 is SQVTM and CDR2 is ANQGSEA. V dropped 6 bases and J dropped 2 bases, with 17 bases sitting between them. The CDR3 spans 14 residues. The CDR3 reads CSVAKRTDAYEQYF. Here the CDR3 DNA reads TGCAGCGTAGCCAAACGGACGGATGCCTACGAGCAGTACTTC.

This clonotype was found a few times. J is TRBJ1-5 and V is TRBV20-1; D is perhaps TRBD1 (5 bases). V lost 3 bases and J lost 3, with 15 bases in between. The V gene's germline CDR1 is DFQATT and CDR2 SNEGSKA (reference sequence). The CDR3 has 15 amino acids. This CDR3 reads CSASNRGWDNQPQHF. CDR3 in DNA: TGCAGTGCTAGTAATCGGGGGTGGGACAATCAGCCCCAGCATTTT.

At least ten counts were recorded for this clonotype. V and J are TRBV7-9 and TRBJ2-1; D is unresolved. Between the trimmed V and J ends, which lost 2 bases and 8 bases, there was a span of 7 bases. The CDR3 runs to 12 residues. Germline V gives CDR1 SEHNR, CDR2 FQNEAQ (reference sequence). The CDR3 region has the DNA TGTGCCAGCAGCTTATCCCTCCATGAGCAGTTCTTC. Its protein is CASSLSLHEQFF.

The chain combines TRBV5-1 with TRBJ1-1, with D maybe TRBD1 (5 bases). The V end lost 4 bases, the J end lost 0 bases, and 22 bases lay between the germline ends. This CDR3 contains 18 residues. Germline lookup yields CDR1 SGHRS and CDR2 YFSETQ. The CDR3, as DNA: TGCGCCAGCAGCCGAAAACTTGGGACGGAAGATTTGAACACTGAAGCTTTCTTT. This sequence encodes CASSRKLGTEDLNTEAFF. Full variable domain (missing parts from reference TRBV5-1 and TRBJ1-1): KAGVTQTPRYLIKTRGQQVTLSCSPISGHRSVSWYQQTPGQGLQFLFEYFSETQRNKGNFPGRFSGRQFSNSRSEMNVSTLELGDSALYLCASSRKLGTEDLNTEAFFGQGTRLTVV.

V and J are TRBV4-3 and TRBJ2-1; 7 bases line up with TRBD1. From germline, CDR1 is LGHNA and CDR2 YSLEER. This CDR3 has 16 residues. The J segment lost 1 base and the V segment lost 0 bases, leaving 3 bases of the junction unmatched. The DNA for the CDR3 is TGCGCCAGCAGCCAAGAGACAGGGTTGTCCTACAATGAGCAGTTCTTC. This translates into CASSQETGLSYNEQFF.

The chain employs TRBV18 and TRBJ1-1; 10 nucleotides agree with TRBD1. Germline loops: CDR1 KGHSH, CDR2 LQKENI. Losses at the gene ends were 2 bases for V and 4 bases for J; bases not matched to a gene: 1. The CDR3 extends over 14 amino acids. For the CDR3, the DNA is TGTGCCAGCTCACCAGGGACAGGGGCCACTGAAGCTTTCTTT. Translating it yields CASSPGTGATEAFF.